This passage covers 27 T cell receptor beta chains from one sample sequenced in a study of monozygotic twins with inflammatory bowel disease. TCRdb reworked the 5' RACE reads into one entry per CDR3 protein, no DNA. The listing records more than 350,000 distinct CDR3 sequences. The sample consisted of blood. All receptors derive from a human donor with ulcerative colitis or Crohn's disease, or a healthy co-twin of an affected twin (not recorded which).

The V gene is TRBV27, the J gene TRBJ2-7; without DNA, the TCRdb call of TRBD2 cannot be checked. The CDR3 consists of 16 residues. In germline, CDR1 is MNHEY, CDR2 SMNVEV (reference sequence). The CDR3 loop reads CASSLSLLAGVYEQYF.

This chain joins TRBV4-1 and TRBJ1-5. Germline CDR1 is MGHRA and CDR2 is YSYEKL. The CDR3 totals 17 residues. The CDR3: CASSQVDMGFSNQPQHF.

The J gene is TRBJ2-7, the V gene TRBV4-2. The germline CDR1 and CDR2 sequences are LGHNA and YNFKEQ. This CDR3 is 14 amino acids long. The CDR3 loop is CASSQDIETYEQYF.

V is TRBV6-1 and J is TRBJ2-2; TCRdb returns TRBD2, unconfirmable since there is no DNA. Germline lookup yields CDR1 MNHNS and CDR2 SASEGT. The CDR3 extends over 15 amino acids. CDR3 in amino acids: CASIPAGLNTGELFF.

V is TRBV6-1 and J is TRBJ2-1; the D gene TCRdb calls, TRBD2, cannot be checked with no DNA. The germline V gene encodes CDR1 MNHNS and CDR2 SASEGT. CDR3 length: 15 residues. The CDR3 reads CASRRSSGGYNEQFF.

The CDR3 loop reads CASSLGDLGDGAGYNEQFF. The chain employs TRBV5-4 and TRBJ2-1; TCRdb's D call of TRBD2 is untestable without DNA. Germline V gene sequence: CDR1 SGHNT, CDR2 YYREEE (reference sequence). The CDR3 has 19 residues.

The chain recombines TRBV12-3 or TRBV12-4 with TRBJ2-2. This CDR3 is built from 14 residues. The CDR3 region is CASSLAELTGELFF.

This sequence joins TRBV3-1 and TRBJ2-5; with no DNA, the TCRdb D assignment of TRBD1 cannot be verified. Germline V lookup: CDR1 LGHDT, CDR2 YNNKEL (reference sequence). The CDR3 has 13 amino acids. The CDR3 region is CASSRRVLETQYF.

The V gene is TRBV27, the J gene TRBJ2-5. CDR1 is MNHEY and CDR2 is SMNVEV in the germline V gene (reference sequence). This CDR3 spans 14 amino acids. The CDR3 sequence is CASSPDVYQETQYF.

The chain combines TRBV3-1 with TRBJ2-1; TCRdb names TRBD2, which stays unverified in the absence of DNA. CDR1 and CDR2 (germline): LGHDT, YNNKEL (reference sequence). The CDR3 is 20 residues long. The chain's CDR3 is CASSQPGGTSGPMRRNEQFF.

The chain recombines TRBV24-1 with TRBJ2-2. Germline lookup yields CDR1 KGHDR and CDR2 SFDVKD. The CDR3 extends over 14 amino acids. The CDR3 protein is CATSENTNTGELFF.

V and J are TRBV5-1 and TRBJ1-2; the TCRdb D gene call, TRBD1, has no DNA to confirm it. CDR1 is SGHRS, CDR2 YFSETQ, per germline. The CDR3 has 15 residues. The CDR3 spells CASSDPGQGLYGYTF.

This chain links TRBV5-1 with TRBJ2-1. Germline V gene sequence: CDR1 SGHRS, CDR2 YFSETQ. The CDR3 covers 15 residues. The CDR3 sequence is CASSLPKDFYNEQFF.

CDR3 protein: CASSPDRALSQPQHF. The rearrangement uses TRBV18 and TRBJ1-5. CDR3 length equals 15 residues. The V gene's germline CDR1 is KGHSH and CDR2 LQKENI.

The chain carries TRBV3-1 and TRBJ1-1. Germline CDR1 LGHDT, CDR2 YNNKEL (reference sequence). The CDR3 loop spans 14 amino acids. The CDR3 here is CASSQDSRNTEAFF. Using reference TRBV3-1 and TRBJ1-1 for the parts outside the CDR3, the full variable domain is DTAVSQTPKYLVTQMGNDKSIKCEQNLGHDTMYWYKQDSKKFLKIMFSYNNKELIINETVPNRFSPKSPDKAHLNLHINSLELGDSAVYFCASSQDSRNTEAFFGQGTRLTVV.

The chain uses TRBV5-1 and TRBJ1-5; the TCRdb call, TRBD1, lacks DNA for checking. CDR3 length equals 15 residues. In germline, CDR1 is SGHRS, CDR2 YFSETQ. This chain's CDR3 is CASSRTGGPDQPQHF.

The chain has TRBV5-1 and TRBJ1-1; TCRdb reports TRBD1, a call that lacks DNA to check it against. CDR1 SGHRS and CDR2 YFSETQ come from the germline V gene. The CDR3 has 14 residues. The CDR3 is CASYRDRANTEAFF.

This chain links TRBV10-3 with TRBJ1-1. Germline CDR1 reads ENHRY; CDR2 reads SYGVKD. The CDR3 sequence is 15 residues long. CDR3 sequence reads: CAISGADGPNTEAFF.

The rearrangement links TRBV7-2 to TRBJ1-2; the D call of TRBD1 rests on TCRdb alone, since no DNA is present to check it. CDR3 length: 13 amino acids. CDR1 is SGHTA, CDR2 FQGNSA, per germline. CDR3 protein: CASSPRSVYGYTF. Full variable domain (outside the CDR3, taken from reference TRBV7-2 and TRBJ1-2): GAGVSQSPSNKVTEKGKDVELRCDPISGHTALYWYRQSLGQGLEFLIYFQGNSAPDKSGLPSDRFSAERTGGSVSTLTIQRTQQEDSAVYLCASSPRSVYGYTFGSGTRLTVV.

The rearrangement links TRBV7-9 to TRBJ2-1; TCRdb indicates TRBD2, and absent DNA this call remains unverified. The germline V gene has CDR1 SEHNR and CDR2 FQNEAQ (reference sequence). The CDR3 runs 17 residues. CDR3: CASSPLGERGGGNEQFF.

The chain has TRBV20-1 and TRBJ1-1. Germline V gene sequence: CDR1 DFQATT, CDR2 SNEGSKA (reference sequence). The CDR3 has 12 residues. Here the CDR3 reads CSARDRRGEAFF.

V is TRBV5-1 and J is TRBJ1-2; TCRdb gives TRBD1 as the D gene, but with no DNA this cannot be confirmed. Germline CDR1 is SGHRS and CDR2 is YFSETQ. The CDR3 spans 16 residues. CDR3 region: CASSLVPGQINYGYTF. The full variable domain, with the rest looked up from reference TRBV5-1 and TRBJ1-2, is KAGVTQTPRYLIKTRGQQVTLSCSPISGHRSVSWYQQTPGQGLQFLFEYFSETQRNKGNFPGRFSGRQFSNSRSEMNVSTLELGDSALYLCASSLVPGQINYGYTFGSGTRLTVV.

CDR3 region: CASSAQGRNSPLHF. The chain carries TRBV19 and TRBJ1-6; TCRdb selects TRBD1, and the lack of DNA leaves this call unchecked. CDR1 is LNHDA and CDR2 is SQIVND in the germline V gene (reference sequence). The CDR3 sequence is 14 residues long. Combining the CDR3 with reference TRBV19 and TRBJ1-6 gives the whole variable domain DGGITQSPKYLFRKEGQNVTLSCEQNLNHDAMYWYRQDPGQGLRLIYYSQIVNDFQKGDIAEGYSVSREKKESFPLTVTSAQKNPTAFYLCASSAQGRNSPLHFGNGTRLTVT.

This sequence joins TRBV4-1 and TRBJ1-5; the D call from TCRdb, TRBD1, cannot be confirmed without DNA. The germline V gene encodes CDR1 MGHRA and CDR2 YSYEKL. The CDR3 has 13 amino acids. The CDR3 is CASSHQTAQPQHF.

The V call is TRBV10-3, the J call TRBJ2-2; TCRdb outputs TRBD1, but without DNA this stays unchecked. The V gene's germline CDR1 is ENHRY and CDR2 SYGVKD. CDR3 length equals 16 residues. The CDR3 reads CAISESGTVNTGELFF.

The rearrangement uses TRBV4-3 and TRBJ1-1; TCRdb's assignment of TRBD1 cannot be checked, as there is no DNA. The CDR3 sequence is 13 residues long. Germline V gene data show CDR1 as LGHNA and CDR2 as YSLEER. This CDR3 reads CASSPLGNTEAFF.

The chain recombines TRBV5-6 with TRBJ2-2; checking the TCRdb D call of TRBD2 is not possible without DNA. Germline-derived CDR1 and CDR2 are SGHDT and YYEEEE. CDR3 length equals 16 residues. CDR3 residues: CASRGRTSGNTGELFF.